Presented here are 28 T cell receptor beta chains from one specimen sequenced in a study of cytomegalovirus exposure and HLA in healthy donors. A multiplex PCR was run with 60 Vbeta primers and 13 Jbeta primers. Sequencing was performed with immunoSEQ multiplex PCR; in TCRdb, only in-frame clones are kept and a portion is missing. The table includes 30,000 to 45,000 clones, about nine tenths detected once. Sequencing was carried out using PBMCs. All receptors come from a middle-aged woman in good health and CMV-seropositive.

This clone was counted only a few times. The V gene is TRBV18, the J gene TRBJ1-5, with D unresolved. CDR1 is KGHSH and CDR2 is LQKENI in the germline V gene. This CDR3 has 14 residues. Trimming left V 3 bases short and J 0 bases short, with 6 bases between. The CDR3 region has the DNA TGTGCCAGCTCACCGGCCGATAGCAATCAGCCCCAGCATTTT. This sequence encodes CASSPADSNQPQHF.

The genes are TRBV2 and TRBJ2-3; 7 bases align to TRBD1. The CDR3 contains 14 residues. In germline, CDR1 is SNHLY, CDR2 FYNNEI. The trim removed 7 bases at V and 2 bases at J, leaving 6 bases unmatched. The CDR3 sequence is CASTNRGLTDTQYF. CDR3 nucleotide sequence: TGTGCCAGCACCAACAGGGGCCTCACAGATACGCAGTATTTT.

This chain uses TRBV2 with TRBJ2-2; tentatively, D is TRBD2 (6 bases). Looked up from germline, CDR1 is SNHLY and CDR2 is FYNNEI. V was clipped by 7 bases and J by 4 bases, with 10 bases between them. The CDR3 has 13 residues. DNA of the CDR3: TGTGCCAGCAACCAGGAGGGCACCGGGGAGCTGTTTTTT. This gives the protein CASNQEGTGELFF.

V usage is TRBV28 and J usage is TRBJ2-7, with D possibly matching TRBD2 (6 bases). Trimming pared 3 bases from V and 1 base from J, leaving 13 bases between. Germline assignment: CDR1 MDHEN and CDR2 SYDVKM. This CDR3 spans 15 amino acids. In DNA form, the CDR3 reads TGTGCCAGCAGTTTCGGGGGAACTCTTTCCTACGAGCAGTACTTC. Translation gives CASSFGGTLSYEQYF.

The genes are TRBV6-5 and TRBJ1-5; 9 bases agree with TRBD1. CDR3 length: 14 residues. The ends lost 5 bases at V and 9 bases at J; junction bases unmatched: 8. Germline lookup yields CDR1 MNHEY and CDR2 SVGAGI. CDR3 DNA: TGTGCCAGCAGTGATACAGGGGGCGGTCGGCCCCAGCATTTT. Protein sequence: CASSDTGGGRPQHF.

The chain couples TRBV7-8 to TRBJ2-5; 7 bases are a match to TRBD2. The V gene end was trimmed by 5 bases and the J gene end by 7 bases; junction bases not matched to a gene: 10. This CDR3 is 14 amino acids long. The germline gives CDR1 SGHVS, CDR2 FQNEAQ. The DNA of the CDR3 is TGTGCCAGCAGCCGAGCTGGGGAGGGCCGGACCCAGTACTTC. It yields the protein CASSRAGEGRTQYF.

The rearrangement uses TRBV6-5 and TRBJ1-4; D possibly corresponds to TRBD1 (5 bases). Germline V gives CDR1 MNHEY, CDR2 SVGAGI. The CDR3 has 14 amino acids. Trimming cost V 5 bases and J 8 bases, with 15 bases left between them. The CDR3 here is CASSEGQGEEKLFF. The CDR3 coding sequence is TGTGCCAGCAGTGAAGGCCAGGGTGAAGAAAAACTGTTTTTT.

The chain links TRBV6-6 to TRBJ2-2; 7 nucleotides agree with TRBD1. Trimming at V came to 0 bases and at J to 3 bases, leaving 4 bases not matched to a gene. The CDR3 is 16 residues long. CDR1 is MNHNY and CDR2 is SVGAGI in the germline V gene (reference sequence). For the CDR3, the DNA is TGTGCCAGCAGTTACTCCGGACAGGCATACACCGGGGAGCTGTTTTTT. This codes for CASSYSGQAYTGELFF.

The rearrangement uses TRBV14 and TRBJ2-7; TRBD1 aligns across 7 bases. The CDR3 is made up of 13 amino acids. The germline gives CDR1 SGHDN, CDR2 FVKESK. V lost 9 bases to trimming and J lost 2 bases; unmatched junction nucleotides: 7. CDR3 in amino acids: CASRPQGAYEQYF. In DNA form, the CDR3 reads TGTGCCAGTAGACCCCAGGGGGCCTACGAGCAGTACTTC.

The chain recombines TRBV27 with TRBJ1-4; possible D gene TRBD1, 6 bases. V shed 6 bases and J shed 6 bases, with 14 bases lying between them. From germline, CDR1 is MNHEY and CDR2 SMNVEV (reference sequence). The CDR3 is 14 amino acids. In DNA, the CDR3 is TGTGCCAGCAGCCGGGGGGGCGTTTATGAAAAACTGTTTTTT. This sequence encodes CASSRGGVYEKLFF.

A few counts support this clone. V gene TRBV6-1 combines with J gene TRBJ2-7; D is unclear. CDR1 and CDR2 (germline): MNHNS, SASEGT. The V gene lost 3 bases and the J gene lost 2 bases, with 5 bases spanning the gap. This CDR3 is built from 12 residues. CDR3 amino acids: CASSDFPYEQYF. CDR3 coding DNA: TGTGCCAGCAGTGACTTCCCCTACGAGCAGTACTTC.

J is TRBJ2-5 and V is TRBV5-1, with 7 bases lining up with TRBD1. Germline V gene data show CDR1 as SGHRS and CDR2 as YFSETQ. V trimming: 5 bases; J trimming: 5 bases; junction bases outside the gene matches: 6. The CDR3 contains 13 residues. The CDR3 DNA is TGCGCCAGCAGGAGGGGGCTCCAGGAGACCCAGTACTTC. It translates to CASRRGLQETQYF. Complete variable domain (other parts from reference TRBV5-1 and TRBJ2-5): KAGVTQTPRYLIKTRGQQVTLSCSPISGHRSVSWYQQTPGQGLQFLFEYFSETQRNKGNFPGRFSGRQFSNSRSEMNVSTLELGDSALYLCASRRGLQETQYFGPGTRLLVL.

V usage is TRBV9 and J usage is TRBJ1-1; perhaps TRBD1 as D (6 bases). CDR3 length equals 15 residues. Germline V gives CDR1 SGDLS, CDR2 YYNGEE. Trimming shortened V by 4 bases and J by 4 bases, and 17 bases separated the two germline ends. As DNA, the CDR3 is TGTGCCAGCAGCACGATGACAGGTCCGGGCACTGAAGCTTTCTTT. Protein: CASSTMTGPGTEAFF.

The gene calls are TRBV15 and TRBJ2-5, with 10 bases matching TRBD1. The germline CDR1 and CDR2 sequences are LNHNV and YYDKDF (reference sequence). Unmatched junction bases numbered 7, after V lost 3 bases and J lost 3 bases. This CDR3 is 16 amino acids long. CDR3 sequence: CATSRATGTGEETQYF. CDR3 nucleotides: TGTGCCACCAGCAGGGCTACCGGGACAGGGGAAGAGACCCAGTACTTC.

The genes are TRBV7-9 and TRBJ1-2; TRBD1 might be the D (6 bases). Looked up from germline, CDR1 is SEHNR and CDR2 is FQNEAQ (reference sequence). The CDR3 has 12 residues. V gave up 3 bases and J gave up 8 bases, with 10 bases separating them. CDR3 amino acids: CASSFTGSGYTF. Written as DNA, the CDR3 is TGTGCCAGCAGCTTTACAGGGTCCGGCTACACCTTC.

Details on this clone: Germline is not matched at one junction end, which may reflect a read error. This chain uses TRBV7-9 with TRBJ2-7, with 9 nucleotides matching TRBD1. Germline V gene sequence: CDR1 SEHNR, CDR2 FQNEAQ (reference sequence). The CDR3 loop spans 17 amino acids. The CDR3 DNA reads TGTTCCAGCAGCGCCCCGCCACAGGGGGCTGAGGCCTACGAGCAGTACTTC. As protein: CSSSAPPQGAEAYEQYF.

This clone was seen a few times. The rearrangement joins TRBV5-1 to TRBJ1-1; weak D call: TRBD1 (5 bases). Per the germline V gene, CDR1 is SGHRS and CDR2 is YFSETQ. V was trimmed by 2 bases and J by 1 base, leaving 12 bases between them. The CDR3 is made up of 15 amino acids. The CDR3 bases are TGCGCCAGCAGCTTAACCGGACAAGCGAACACTGAAGCTTTCTTT. Encoded protein: CASSLTGQANTEAFF.

This rearrangement joins TRBV7-8 to TRBJ2-3, with TRBD2 identical over 11 bases. V lost 1 base, J lost 0 bases, and 3 bases stayed unmatched. Germline V gives CDR1 SGHVS, CDR2 FQNEAQ. The CDR3 consists of 17 residues. Here the CDR3 reads CASSLGVAGGSTDTQYF. The CDR3 coding sequence is TGTGCCAGCAGCTTAGGAGTAGCGGGGGGGAGCACAGATACGCAGTATTTT. Based on the CDR3 plus reference TRBV7-8 and TRBJ2-3, the full variable domain is GAGVSQSPRYKVAKRGQDVALRCDPISGHVSLFWYQQALGQGPEFLTYFQNEAQLDKSGLPSDRFFAERPEGSVSTLKIQRTQQEDSAVYLCASSLGVAGGSTDTQYFGPGTRLTVL.

The V gene is TRBV6-6, the J gene TRBJ1-5; 8 bases agree with TRBD1. V trimming: 6 bases; J trimming: 2 bases; junction bases outside the gene matches: 6. Germline V gene sequence: CDR1 MNHNY, CDR2 SVGAGI (reference sequence). CDR3 length equals 15 residues. The CDR3 DNA sequence: TGTGCCAGCAGGGACAGGGCAGGTCGCAATCAGCCCCAGCATTTT. Residues: CASRDRAGRNQPQHF.

The CDR3 here is CASRWLCEKLFF. CDR3 DNA: TGTGCCAGTAGATGGCTTTGCGAAAAACTGTTTTTT. V usage is TRBV19 and J usage is TRBJ1-4; D unresolved. Germline CDR1 is LNHDA and CDR2 is SQIVND (reference sequence). V lost 6 bases and J 8 bases, leaving 10 bases between the germline ends. This CDR3 spans 12 amino acids.

The chain is built from TRBV7-9 and TRBJ1-5; TRBD1 agrees at 10 bases. Trimming took 1 base from V and 5 from J; bases not matched to a gene: 5. The CDR3 contains 16 residues. From germline, CDR1 is SEHNR and CDR2 FQNEAQ (reference sequence). The CDR3 region has the DNA TGTGCCAGCAGCTTAGAGACAGGGGGCTTCGATCAGCCCCAGCATTTT. It yields the protein CASSLETGGFDQPQHF.

The rearrangement uses TRBV30 and TRBJ2-5, with 9 positions matching TRBD1. With V trimmed by 5 bases and J by 4 bases, 2 bases remained unmatched. CDR1 and CDR2 (germline): GTSNPN, SVGIG (reference sequence). CDR3 size: 12 residues. The CDR3 sequence is CAWGTGLETQYF. The CDR3 DNA is TGTGCCTGGGGGACAGGGCTAGAGACCCAGTACTTC.

The CDR3: CASSGDSLLEGYTF. In DNA, the CDR3 is TGTGCCAGCAGCGGGGACAGCCTGCTAGAGGGCTACACCTTC. The rearrangement links TRBV2 to TRBJ1-2, with 7 bases matching TRBD1. Germline assignment: CDR1 SNHLY and CDR2 FYNNEI. The CDR3 length is 14 residues. With 6 bases clipped from V and 8 bases from J, the junction kept 12 bases outside the gene matches.

V usage is TRBV27 and J usage is TRBJ1-1; 11 bases map to TRBD1. V was pared by 2 bases and J by 5 bases, with 16 bases of the junction left unmatched. CDR1 MNHEY and CDR2 SMNVEV come from the germline V gene (reference sequence). The CDR3 is made up of 19 amino acids. The CDR3: CASSLLPGQGAGRETEAFF. CDR3 sequence (DNA): TGTGCCAGCAGTTTACTACCTGGACAGGGGGCAGGTAGAGAGACTGAAGCTTTCTTT.

This chain joins TRBV5-4 and TRBJ2-3; D possibly corresponds to TRBD2 (7 bases). The V end lost 0 bases, the J end lost 5 bases, and 13 bases lay between the germline ends. The CDR3 loop spans 15 amino acids. Germline CDR1 reads SGHNT; CDR2 reads YYREEE (reference sequence). The CDR3 sequence: CASSLVGGAEDTQYF. The DNA for the CDR3 is TGTGCCAGCAGCTTGGTGGGGGGGGCAGAAGATACGCAGTATTTT. The entire variable domain, with the rest obtained from reference TRBV5-4 and TRBJ2-3, is as follows: ETGVTQSPTHLIKTRGQQVTLRCSSQSGHNTVSWYQQALGQGPQFIFQYYREEENGRGNFPPRFSGLQFPNYSSELNVNALELDDSALYLCASSLVGGAEDTQYFGPGTRLTVL.

J is TRBJ2-7 and V is TRBV5-5; 9 positions agree with TRBD1. The germline V gene has CDR1 SGHKS and CDR2 YYEKEE (reference sequence). Trimming took 2 bases from V and 4 from J; bases not matched to a gene: 4. The CDR3 consists of 14 residues. CDR3 sequence: CASSLGTGMYEQYF. The CDR3 nucleotides read TGTGCCAGCAGCTTAGGGACAGGGATGTACGAGCAGTACTTC.

This sequence joins TRBV28 and TRBJ1-5, with 12 bases that match TRBD1. CDR3 length equals 15 residues. Germline loops: CDR1 MDHEN, CDR2 SYDVKM. Losses at the gene ends were 6 bases for V and 7 bases for J; bases not matched to a gene: 7. The chain's CDR3 is CASRNRDRGLQPQHF. The CDR3 bases are TGTGCCAGCAGGAACCGGGACAGGGGGCTACAGCCCCAGCATTTT.

The J gene is TRBJ2-7, the V gene TRBV29-1; D is unresolved. The CDR3 sequence is 13 residues long. V lost 2 bases, J lost 3 bases, and 11 bases lay in between. Germline V lookup: CDR1 SQVTM, CDR2 ANQGSEA. The chain's CDR3 is CSVERTGSYEQYF. The CDR3 coding sequence is TGCAGCGTTGAACGCACCGGTAGCTACGAGCAGTACTTC.